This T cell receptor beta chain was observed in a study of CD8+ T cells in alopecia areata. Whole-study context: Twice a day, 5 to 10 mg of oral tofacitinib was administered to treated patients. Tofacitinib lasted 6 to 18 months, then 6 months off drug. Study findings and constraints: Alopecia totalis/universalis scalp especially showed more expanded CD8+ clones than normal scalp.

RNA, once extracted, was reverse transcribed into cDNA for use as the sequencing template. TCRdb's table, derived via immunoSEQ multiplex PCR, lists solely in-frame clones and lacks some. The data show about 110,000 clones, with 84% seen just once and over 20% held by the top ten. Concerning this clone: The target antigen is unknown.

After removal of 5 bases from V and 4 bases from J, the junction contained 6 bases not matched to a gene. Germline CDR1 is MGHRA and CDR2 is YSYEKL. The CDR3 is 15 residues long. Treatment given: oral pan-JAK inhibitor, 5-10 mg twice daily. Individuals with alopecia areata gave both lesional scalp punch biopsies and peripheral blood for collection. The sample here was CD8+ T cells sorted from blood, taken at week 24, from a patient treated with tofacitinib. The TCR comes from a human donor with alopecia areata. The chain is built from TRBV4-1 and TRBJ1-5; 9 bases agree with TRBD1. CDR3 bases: TGCGCCAGCAGCTTACAGGGGGCTTTAAATCAGCCCCAGCATTTT. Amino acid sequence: CASSLQGALNQPQHF.